A selection of T cell receptor beta chains follows, all from one sample in a study of T cell clones after liver transplantation. Sequencing was performed with immunoSEQ multiplex PCR; in TCRdb, only in-frame clones are kept and a portion is missing. This table holds 70,000 to 80,000 clones, roughly nine tenths found once. This specimen was CD4+ T cells from blood, taken before liver transplant. The receptors were sampled from a human donor who received a liver transplant. Both conserved end residues are part of each CDR3. Fields, in order: D gene, clone size, V gene, J gene, CDR3 protein, CDR3 DNA. A D gene is named only where the DNA matches it firmly. Only part of the rows carry a size: once, few, many, or a class if the clone is expanded.

>TRBD1|-|TRBV19|TRBJ1-3
CASSASTGGMFGNTIYF
TGTGCCAGTAGTGCTTCGACAGGGGGTATGTTTGGAAACACCATATATTTT
>TRBD1|-|TRBV18|TRBJ2-3
CASSPLTGGVRDTQYF
TGTGCCAGCTCACCCTTGACAGGGGGCGTGAGAGATACGCAGTATTTT
>-|-|TRBV5-4|TRBJ2-7
CASSLVGQGTYEQYF
TGTGCCAGCAGCTTGGTGGGGCAGGGCACCTACGAGCAGTACTTC
>-|-|TRBV7-8|TRBJ2-5
CASSQKRTPQETQYF
TGTGCCAGCAGCCAGAAGAGGACCCCACAAGAGACCCAGTACTTC
>-|few|TRBV27|TRBJ2-1
CASSTYSEQFF
TGTGCCAGCAGCACGTACAGTGAGCAGTTCTTC
>-|-|TRBV6-5|TRBJ1-4
CASSPGMIREKLFF
TGTGCCAGCAGTCCGGGAATGATTCGTGAAAAACTGTTTTTT
>-|-|TRBV6-5|TRBJ2-3
CASSSLDYTDTQYF
TGTGCCAGCAGTTCTCTGGACTACACAGATACGCAGTATTTT
>-|-|TRBV14|TRBJ2-5
CASSQKDSEETQYF
TGTGCCAGCAGCCAAAAGGACTCGGAAGAGACCCAGTACTTC
>-|-|TRBV13|TRBJ1-1
CASSFTSGSDEAFF
TGTGCCAGCAGCTTTACTTCAGGTTCGGATGAAGCTTTCTTT
>-|-|TRBV11-3|TRBJ2-1
CASSLPPLGNEQFF
TGTGCCAGCAGCCTTCCCCCGCTTGGCAATGAGCAGTTCTTC
>TRBD1|-|TRBV5-1|TRBJ2-7
CASRRRQGAEHEQYF
TGCGCCAGCAGGAGGAGACAGGGGGCAGAGCACGAGCAGTACTTC
>-|-|TRBV2|TRBJ1-5
CASSEGRSGNQPQHF
TGTGCCAGCAGTGAGGGCCGATCGGGCAATCAGCCCCAGCATTTT
>-|-|TRBV18|TRBJ2-3
CASSPGMTGTDTQYF
TGTGCCAGCTCGCCCGGTATGACAGGCACAGATACGCAGTATTTT
>-|-|TRBV5-1|TRBJ1-6
CASSLGPDNSPLHF
TGCGCCAGCAGCTTGGGTCCAGATAATTCACCCCTCCACTTT
>-|-|TRBV5-1|TRBJ2-5
CASTAATGAGETQYF
TGCGCCAGCACGGCGGCTACGGGGGCGGGGGAGACCCAGTACTTC
>TRBD2|-|TRBV11-2|TRBJ2-3
CASSANRVAGDKDTQYF
TGTGCCAGCAGCGCCAATAGGGTAGCGGGAGACAAAGATACGCAGTATTTT
>-|-|TRBV15|TRBJ1-5
CATSGQGPQPQHF
TGTGCCACCAGCGGCCAGGGCCCCCAGCCCCAGCATTTT
>-|-|TRBV18|TRBJ2-5
CASSRPGAVKETQYF
TGTGCCAGCTCACGCCCGGGGGCGGTTAAAGAGACCCAGTACTTC
>TRBD2|-|TRBV9|TRBJ2-1
CASSVGASGYNEQFF
TGTGCCAGCAGCGTAGGGGCTAGCGGCTACAATGAGCAGTTCTTC
>-|-|TRBV21-1|TRBJ2-1
CARVLTGESFNEQFF
TGTGCCAGGGTATTGACAGGCGAAAGTTTCAATGAGCAGTTCTTC
>-|-|TRBV7-3|TRBJ2-7
CASSSYGLGEQYF
TGTGCCAGCAGCTCATATGGTTTGGGCGAGCAGTACTTC
>-|-|TRBV18|TRBJ1-1
CASSPEVNTEAFF
TGTGCCAGCTCACCTGAAGTGAACACTGAAGCTTTCTTT
>-|-|TRBV29-1|TRBJ2-1
CSVESPGRGNEQFF
TGCAGCGTTGAAAGTCCGGGCCGCGGCAATGAGCAGTTCTTC
>TRBD2|-|TRBV11-2|TRBJ2-5
CASSLIIRTSGQETQYF
TGTGCCAGCAGCCTAATAATCCGGACTAGCGGCCAAGAGACCCAGTACTTC
>-|-|TRBV7-3|TRBJ2-2
CASSSSSTGELFF
TGTGCCAGCAGCTCCTCAAGCACCGGGGAGCTGTTTTTT
>-|-|TRBV4-1|TRBJ1-3
CASSQEGAGAGNTIYF
TGCGCCAGCAGCCAAGAAGGTGCAGGAGCTGGAAACACCATATATTTT
>-|-|TRBV5-1|TRBJ2-1
CASSLDPGNEQFF
TGCGCCAGCAGCTTGGATCCGGGGAATGAGCAGTTCTTC
>TRBD2|-|TRBV5-1|TRBJ2-1
CASSLKTSGRAGYNEQFF
TGCGCCAGCAGCTTGAAAACTAGCGGGAGGGCCGGTTACAATGAGCAGTTCTTC
>-|-|TRBV6-1|TRBJ1-2
CASRRVGVDYGYTF
TGTGCCAGCAGGCGGGTAGGGGTCGACTATGGCTACACCTTC
>TRBD2|-|TRBV7-3|TRBJ2-3
CASSLRLAGVMDTQYF
TGTGCCAGCAGCCTCAGGCTAGCGGGAGTTATGGATACGCAGTATTTT
>-|once|TRBV6-1|TRBJ2-7
CASSAQLTGEQYF
TGTGCCAGCAGTGCACAACTGACGGGGGAGCAGTACTTC
>-|-|TRBV7-2|TRBJ1-2
CASSLVGGDYGYTF
TGTGCCAGCAGCTTAGTTGGGGGGGACTATGGCTACACCTTC
>TRBD1|-|TRBV2|TRBJ2-5
CASNGNRGQETQYF
TGTGCCAGCAACGGAAACAGGGGCCAAGAGACCCAGTACTTC
>TRBD1|-|TRBV7-3|TRBJ1-4
CASSRAGGPNEKLFF
TGTGCCAGCAGCCGGGCAGGGGGCCCTAATGAAAAACTGTTTTTT
>-|-|TRBV11-3|TRBJ2-5
CASSLGRGLETQYF
TGTGCCAGCAGCTTAGGGCGGGGGCTGGAGACCCAGTACTTC
>-|-|TRBV6-1|TRBJ2-3
CASSEPGADTQYF
TGTGCCAGCAGTGAGCCGGGAGCAGATACGCAGTATTTT
>TRBD2|-|TRBV28|TRBJ2-3
CASSSRIAGAADTQYF
TGTGCCAGCAGTTCTCGAATAGCGGGAGCCGCAGATACGCAGTATTTT
>TRBD1|-|TRBV19|TRBJ1-5
CASSMDHRGSSNQPQHF
TGTGCCAGTAGTATGGATCACAGGGGATCTAGCAATCAGCCCCAGCATTTT
>-|-|TRBV7-9|TRBJ1-4
CASSLRQPRATNEKLFF
TGTGCCAGCAGCTTAAGGCAACCGAGAGCAACTAATGAAAAACTGTTTTTT
>-|-|TRBV5-4|TRBJ1-1
CASSFGVGPNAAFF
TGTGCCAGCAGCTTCGGCGTGGGTCCAAACGCCGCTTTCTTT
>TRBD2|-|TRBV10-1|TRBJ2-5
CASSRGGPQQETQYF
TGCGCCAGCAGTCGGGGGGGACCGCAACAAGAGACCCAGTACTTC
>-|-|TRBV9|TRBJ1-3
CASSVSGRPGNTIYF
TGTGCCAGCAGCGTAAGCGGGCGACCTGGAAACACCATATATTTT
>-|-|TRBV18|TRBJ2-1
CASSPSADNEQFF
TGTGCCAGCTCACCATCCGCGGACAATGAGCAGTTCTTC
>TRBD1|-|TRBV7-2|TRBJ1-5
CASSLGTGPNQPQHF
TGTGCCAGCAGCTTAGGGACAGGGCCTAATCAGCCCCAGCATTTT
>TRBD2|-|TRBV30|TRBJ2-6
CAWSEIAGGLGSGANVLTF
TGTGCCTGGAGTGAAATAGCGGGAGGCTTGGGCTCTGGGGCCAACGTCCTGACTTTC
>-|-|TRBV6-5|TRBJ2-1
CASSYNNEQFF
TGTGCCAGCAGTTATAATAATGAGCAGTTCTTC
>-|once|TRBV13|TRBJ1-1
CASSLGHGGRGNTEAFF
TGTGCCAGCAGCTTAGGCCATGGGGGCCGAGGTAACACTGAAGCTTTCTTT
>-|-|TRBV18|TRBJ2-1
CASSPPAAVSYNEQFF
TGTGCCAGCTCACCCCCGGCGGCGGTCTCCTACAATGAGCAGTTCTTC
>-|-|TRBV5-5|TRBJ2-1
CASSLVPGLESNEQFF
TGTGCCAGCAGCTTGGTTCCGGGACTCGAGAGCAATGAGCAGTTCTTC
>TRBD2|-|TRBV12-5|TRBJ2-1
CASGLAGVNEQFF
TGTGCTAGTGGCTTAGCGGGAGTCAATGAGCAGTTCTTC
>TRBD2|few|TRBV5-6|TRBJ2-2
CASSFQGTSGRWNTGELFF
TGTGCCAGCAGCTTCCAAGGGACTAGCGGGAGGTGGAACACCGGGGAGCTGTTTTTT
>-|-|TRBV2|TRBJ2-7
CASSEPLGSGYEQYF
TGTGCCAGCAGTGAACCCCTAGGTAGTGGCTACGAGCAGTACTTC
>TRBD2|-|TRBV15|TRBJ2-2
CATRTLAGRGNTGELFF
TGTGCCACCAGGACTCTAGCGGGAAGGGGCAACACCGGGGAGCTGTTTTTT
>-|-|TRBV19|TRBJ2-7
CASSTSGGFYEQYF
TGTGCCAGTAGCACCAGCGGCGGGTTCTACGAGCAGTACTTC
>-|-|TRBV21-1|TRBJ2-1
CATIDLRLAGTYNEQFF
TGTGCCACCATAGATCTACGACTAGCGGGCACCTACAATGAGCAGTTCTTC
>-|-|TRBV5-1|TRBJ2-1
CASSLEGDGYNEQFF
TGCGCCAGCAGCTTGGAAGGGGATGGCTACAATGAGCAGTTCTTC
>-|-|TRBV7-8|TRBJ2-5
CASGATLETQYF
TGTGCCAGCGGAGCGACTCTCGAGACCCAGTACTTC
>TRBD2|-|TRBV27|TRBJ2-7
CASRPPGGPPEQYF
TGTGCCAGCAGGCCCCCGGGAGGACCCCCCGAGCAGTACTTC
>-|-|TRBV7-2|TRBJ1-1
CASTSRDGDTEAFF
TGTGCCAGCACCTCCCGGGACGGTGACACTGAAGCTTTCTTT
>TRBD2|-|TRBV5-1|TRBJ2-2
CASSSKGPDGTSGSPRELFF
TGCGCCAGCAGCTCCAAAGGTCCCGACGGGACTAGCGGGAGCCCTAGGGAGCTGTTTTTT